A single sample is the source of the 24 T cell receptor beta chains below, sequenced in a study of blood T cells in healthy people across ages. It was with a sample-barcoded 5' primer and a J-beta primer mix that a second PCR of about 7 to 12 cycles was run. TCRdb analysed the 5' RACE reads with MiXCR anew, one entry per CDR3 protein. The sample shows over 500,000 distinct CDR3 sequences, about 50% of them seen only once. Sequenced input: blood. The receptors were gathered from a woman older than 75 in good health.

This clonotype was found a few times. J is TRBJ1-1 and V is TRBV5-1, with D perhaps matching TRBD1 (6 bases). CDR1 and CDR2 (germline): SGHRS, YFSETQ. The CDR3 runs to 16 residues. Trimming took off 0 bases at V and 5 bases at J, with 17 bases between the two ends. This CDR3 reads CASSLGQASVGTEAFF. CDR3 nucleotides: TGCGCCAGCAGCTTGGGACAGGCGTCGGTAGGGACTGAAGCTTTCTTT.

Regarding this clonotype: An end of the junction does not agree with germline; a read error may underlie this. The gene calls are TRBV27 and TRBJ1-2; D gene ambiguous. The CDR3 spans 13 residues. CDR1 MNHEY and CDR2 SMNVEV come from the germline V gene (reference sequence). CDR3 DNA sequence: TGTGCCAGCAGTTTAAAGTCTAACTATGGTTACACCTTC. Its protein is CASSLKSNYGYTF.

CDR3 region: CSDQGLLAKNIQYF. CDR3 nucleotides: TGCAGTGATCAGGGTTTATTAGCCAAAAACATTCAGTACTTC. The chain is built from TRBV29-1 and TRBJ2-4, with TRBD1 as a possible D gene (5 bases). The CDR3 length is 14 residues. The germline CDR1 and CDR2 sequences are SQVTM and ANQGSEA.

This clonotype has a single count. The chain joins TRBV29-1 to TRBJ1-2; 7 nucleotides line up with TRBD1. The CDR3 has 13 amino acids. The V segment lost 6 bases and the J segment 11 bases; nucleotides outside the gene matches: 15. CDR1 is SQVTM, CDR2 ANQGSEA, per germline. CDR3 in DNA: TGCAGCGTGGTGGGGTCCAACAGGGGCCTGTACACCTTC. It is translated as CSVVGSNRGLYTF.

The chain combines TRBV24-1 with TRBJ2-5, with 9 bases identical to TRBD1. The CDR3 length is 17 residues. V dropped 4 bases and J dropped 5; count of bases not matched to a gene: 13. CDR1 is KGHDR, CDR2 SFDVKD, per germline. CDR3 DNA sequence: TGTGCCACCAGTGACCCTGGACAGGGGATCGGGAAGGAGACCCAGTACTTC. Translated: CATSDPGQGIGKETQYF.

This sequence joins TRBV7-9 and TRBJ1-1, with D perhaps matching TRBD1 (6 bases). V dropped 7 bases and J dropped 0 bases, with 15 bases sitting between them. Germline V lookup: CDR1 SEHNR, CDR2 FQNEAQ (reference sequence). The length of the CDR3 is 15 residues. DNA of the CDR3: TGTGCCAGCACCACGGGACACTTAATGAACACTGAAGCTTTCTTT. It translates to CASTTGHLMNTEAFF.

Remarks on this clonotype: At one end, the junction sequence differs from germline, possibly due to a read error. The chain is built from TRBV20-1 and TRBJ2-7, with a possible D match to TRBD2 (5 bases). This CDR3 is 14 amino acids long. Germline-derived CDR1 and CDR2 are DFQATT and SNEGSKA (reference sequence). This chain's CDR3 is CSARGTASSYKQYF. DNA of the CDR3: TGCAGTGCTAGAGGGACTGCCAGCTCCTACAAGCAGTACTTC.

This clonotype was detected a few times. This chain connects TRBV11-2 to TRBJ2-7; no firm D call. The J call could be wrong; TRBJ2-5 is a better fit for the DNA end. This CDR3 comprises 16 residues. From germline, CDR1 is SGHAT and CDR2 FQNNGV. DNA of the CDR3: TGTGCCAGCAAACTTGGATATGCGGCTACGAGGGAGACCCAGTACTTC. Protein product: CASKLGYAATRETQYF.

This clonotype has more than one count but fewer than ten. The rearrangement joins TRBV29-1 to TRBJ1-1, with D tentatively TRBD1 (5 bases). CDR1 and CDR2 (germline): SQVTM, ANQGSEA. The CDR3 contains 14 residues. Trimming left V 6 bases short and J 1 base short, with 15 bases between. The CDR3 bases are TGCAGCGTGGCCGTTGGGGCACGGAACACTGAAGCTTTCTTT. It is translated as CSVAVGARNTEAFF.

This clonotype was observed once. CDR3 coding DNA: TGTGCCAGCAGCTTAGGAAATCACCCAGGGAAAGAGACCCAGTACTTC. It is translated as CASSLGNHPGKETQYF. The chain joins TRBV7-2 to TRBJ2-5; D might be TRBD1 (5 bases). Germline lookup yields CDR1 SGHTA and CDR2 FQGNSA. The CDR3 is made up of 16 amino acids. V was clipped by 1 base and J by 3 bases, with 15 bases between them.

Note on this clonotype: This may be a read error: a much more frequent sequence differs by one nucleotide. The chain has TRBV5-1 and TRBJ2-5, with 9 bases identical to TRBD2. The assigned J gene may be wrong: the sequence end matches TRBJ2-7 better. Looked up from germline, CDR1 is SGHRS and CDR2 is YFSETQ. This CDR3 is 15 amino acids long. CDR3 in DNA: TGCGCCGGCAGCCCTCCGGGACTAGCAATCTACGAGCAGTACTTC. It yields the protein CAGSPPGLAIYEQYF.

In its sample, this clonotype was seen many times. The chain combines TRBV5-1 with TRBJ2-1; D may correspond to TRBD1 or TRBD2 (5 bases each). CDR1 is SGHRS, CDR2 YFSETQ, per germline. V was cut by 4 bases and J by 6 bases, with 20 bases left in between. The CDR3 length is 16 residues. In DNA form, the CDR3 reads TGCGCCAGCAGCCCGGGACGGTTCATGGTGGGCAATGAGCAGTTCTTC. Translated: CASSPGRFMVGNEQFF.

The CDR3 here is CASTGVIAGRNQPQHF. The CDR3 region has the DNA TGTGCCAGCACCGGGGTAATAGCAGGGAGGAATCAGCCCCAGCATTTT. The rearrangement uses TRBV7-2 and TRBJ1-5; possible D gene TRBD1, 5 bases. CDR1 is SGHTA, CDR2 FQGNSA, per germline. V lost 7 bases and J lost 4, with 20 bases in between. This CDR3 has 16 residues.

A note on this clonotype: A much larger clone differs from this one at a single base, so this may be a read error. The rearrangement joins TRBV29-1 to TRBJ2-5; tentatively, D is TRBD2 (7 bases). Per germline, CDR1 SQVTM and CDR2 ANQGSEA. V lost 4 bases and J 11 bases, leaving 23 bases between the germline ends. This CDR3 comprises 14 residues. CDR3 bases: TGCAGCGTTGGCGGGGGCAGCTCCTACAATGAGCAGTACTTC. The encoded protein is CSVGGGSSYNEQYF. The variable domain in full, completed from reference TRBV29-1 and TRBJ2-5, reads SAVISQKPSRDICQRGTSLTIQCQVDSQVTMMFWYRQQPGQSLTLIATANQGSEATYESGFVIDKFPISRPNLTFSTLTVSNMSPEDSSIYLCSVGGGSSYNEQYFGPGTRLLVL.

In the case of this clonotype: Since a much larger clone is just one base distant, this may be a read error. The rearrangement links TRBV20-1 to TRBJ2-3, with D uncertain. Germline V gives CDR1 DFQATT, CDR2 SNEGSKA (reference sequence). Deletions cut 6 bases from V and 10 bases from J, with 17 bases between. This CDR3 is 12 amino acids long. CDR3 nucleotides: TGCAGTGCGCCCTTTGCCCACAACTCGCAGTATTTT. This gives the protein CSAPFAHNSQYF.

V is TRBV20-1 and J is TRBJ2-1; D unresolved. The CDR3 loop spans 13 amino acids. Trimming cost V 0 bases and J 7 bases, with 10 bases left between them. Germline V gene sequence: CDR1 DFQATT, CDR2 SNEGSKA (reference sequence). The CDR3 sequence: CSARDPQPNEQFF. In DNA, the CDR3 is TGCAGTGCTAGAGATCCCCAGCCGAATGAGCAGTTCTTC.

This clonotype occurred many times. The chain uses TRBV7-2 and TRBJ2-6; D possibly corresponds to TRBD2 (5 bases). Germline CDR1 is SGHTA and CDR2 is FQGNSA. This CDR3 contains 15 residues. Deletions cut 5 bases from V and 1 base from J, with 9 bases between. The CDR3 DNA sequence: TGTGCCAGCAGCCTCTTAGCGTCTGGGGCCAACGTCCTGACTTTC. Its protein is CASSLLASGANVLTF.

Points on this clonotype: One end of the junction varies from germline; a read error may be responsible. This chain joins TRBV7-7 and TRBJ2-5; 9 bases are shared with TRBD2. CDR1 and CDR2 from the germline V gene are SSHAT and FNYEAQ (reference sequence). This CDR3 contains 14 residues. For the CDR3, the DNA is TGTGCCAGCAGCTTAGGGACTAGCGTTGAGACCCGGTACTTC. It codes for CASSLGTSVETRYF.

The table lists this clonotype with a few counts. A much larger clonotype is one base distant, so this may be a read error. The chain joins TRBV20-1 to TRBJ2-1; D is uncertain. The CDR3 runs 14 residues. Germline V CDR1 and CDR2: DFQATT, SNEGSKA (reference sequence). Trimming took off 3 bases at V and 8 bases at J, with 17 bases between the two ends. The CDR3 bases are TGCAGTGCTAGTCAGGTCAGGTTTAGAGATGAGCAGTTCTTC. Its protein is CSASQVRFRDEQFF.

The CDR3 spells CSANPGERGWDKNIQYF. CDR3 nucleotides: TGCAGTGCTAACCCTGGCGAGCGGGGATGGGACAAAAACATTCAGTACTTC. This sequence joins TRBV20-1 and TRBJ2-4; 7 bases match TRBD2. This CDR3 spans 17 amino acids. Germline V CDR1 and CDR2: DFQATT, SNEGSKA (reference sequence). V lost 4 bases, J lost 3 bases, and 15 bases stayed unmatched.

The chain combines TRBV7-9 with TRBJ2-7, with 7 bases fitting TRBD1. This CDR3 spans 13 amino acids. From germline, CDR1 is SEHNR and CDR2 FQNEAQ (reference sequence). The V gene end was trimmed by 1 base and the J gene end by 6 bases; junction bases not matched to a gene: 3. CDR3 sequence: CASSLVGTVEQYF. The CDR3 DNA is TGTGCCAGCAGCTTAGTCGGGACAGTCGAGCAGTACTTC.

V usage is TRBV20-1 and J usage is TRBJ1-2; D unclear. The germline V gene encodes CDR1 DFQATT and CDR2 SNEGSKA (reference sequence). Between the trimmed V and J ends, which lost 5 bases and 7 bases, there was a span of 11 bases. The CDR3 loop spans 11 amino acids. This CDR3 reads CSALPQAGYTF. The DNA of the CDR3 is TGCAGTGCTCTGCCCCAGGCTGGCTACACCTTC.

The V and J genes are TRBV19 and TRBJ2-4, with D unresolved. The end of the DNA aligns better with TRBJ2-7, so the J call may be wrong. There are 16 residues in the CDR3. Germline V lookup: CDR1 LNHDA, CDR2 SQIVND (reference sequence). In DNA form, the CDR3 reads TGTGCCAGTAGTATGAGCACGGATCCTTTCAACTACGAGCAGTACTTC. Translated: CASSMSTDPFNYEQYF.

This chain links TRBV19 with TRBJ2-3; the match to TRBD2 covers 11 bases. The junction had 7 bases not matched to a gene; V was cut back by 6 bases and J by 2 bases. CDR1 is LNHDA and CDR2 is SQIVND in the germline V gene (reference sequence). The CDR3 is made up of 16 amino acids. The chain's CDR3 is CASRLRLAGYTDTQYF. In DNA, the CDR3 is TGTGCCAGTAGACTACGACTAGCGGGGTACACAGATACGCAGTATTTT.